This entry lists 14 T cell receptor beta chains sequenced from one sample in a study of T cells in localized non-small cell lung cancer. The assay was immunoSEQ multiplex PCR, and TCRdb's table has in-frame clones only and misses some. The table lists fewer than 35,000 clones, around 94% of them singletons. The starting material was peripheral blood, obtained before any cancer treatment. The receptors derive from a woman aged 35-70 years with stage I lung adenocarcinoma.

The CDR3 nucleotides read TGTGCCAGCAGCGCGGACTTTCAGAACAATGAGCAGTTCTTC. Amino acid sequence: CASSADFQNNEQFF. The V gene is TRBV9, the J gene TRBJ2-1; D may be TRBD2 (5 bases). The CDR3 loop spans 14 amino acids. The V and J ends lost 3 bases and 5 bases respectively, with 12 bases between them. Germline values: CDR1 SGDLS, CDR2 YYNGEE. The full variable domain, in which reference TRBV9 and TRBJ2-1 provide the parts outside the CDR3, is DSGVTQTPKHLITATGQRVTLRCSPRSGDLSVYWYQQSLDQGLQFLIQYYNGEERAKGNILERFSAQQFPDLHSELNLSSLELGDSALYFCASSADFQNNEQFFGPGTRLTVL.

The J gene is TRBJ1-1, the V gene TRBV9, with unresolved D. The CDR3 spans 14 residues. Germline CDR1 reads SGDLS; CDR2 reads YYNGEE. Trimming took off 0 bases at V and 7 bases at J, with 13 bases between the two ends. Here the CDR3 reads CASSVGGVGNEAFF. The DNA of the CDR3 is TGTGCCAGCAGCGTAGGTGGGGTAGGCAATGAAGCTTTCTTT.

The rearrangement uses TRBV5-4 and TRBJ1-2; D unclear. The CDR3 is 14 amino acids. The germline gives CDR1 SGHNT, CDR2 YYREEE (reference sequence). The V end lost 1 base, the J end lost 5 bases, and 12 bases lay between the germline ends. The CDR3 loop is CASSLSVALYGYTF. The CDR3 nucleotides read TGTGCCAGCAGCTTGTCGGTTGCGCTTTATGGCTACACCTTC.

The rearrangement links TRBV27 to TRBJ2-5; D gene ambiguous. CDR1 and CDR2 (germline): MNHEY, SMNVEV (reference sequence). Trimming took off 3 bases at V and 0 bases at J, with 5 bases between the two ends. The CDR3 consists of 13 residues. The CDR3 sequence is CASSFWYQETQYF. In DNA form, the CDR3 reads TGTGCCAGCAGTTTTTGGTACCAAGAGACCCAGTACTTC.

The rearrangement links TRBV5-4 to TRBJ2-2; D gene unclear. V dropped 4 bases and J dropped 4 bases, with 17 bases sitting between them. The CDR3 is made up of 16 amino acids. Germline V gene lookup returns CDR1 SGHNT and CDR2 YYREEE (reference sequence). The CDR3 region is CASSPEPGWGTGELFF. The CDR3 nucleotides are TGTGCCAGCAGCCCAGAGCCGGGTTGGGGCACCGGGGAGCTGTTTTTT. The variable domain in full, completed from reference TRBV5-4 and TRBJ2-2, reads ETGVTQSPTHLIKTRGQQVTLRCSSQSGHNTVSWYQQALGQGPQFIFQYYREEENGRGNFPPRFSGLQFPNYSSELNVNALELDDSALYLCASSPEPGWGTGELFFGEGSRLTVL.

With regard to this clone: The junction departs from germline at one end; a sequencing error may be responsible. Additional DNA sequences in this sample encode the identical CDR3. V and J are TRBV27 and TRBJ1-1; 12 nucleotides match TRBD1. The germline CDR1 and CDR2 sequences are MNHEY and SMNVEV (reference sequence). This CDR3 comprises 16 residues. The CDR3 loop is CASSTGTGGAGTEAFF. As DNA, the CDR3 is TGTGCCAGTTCTACCGGGACAGGGGGCGCGGGGACTGAAGCCTTCTTT.

The chain combines TRBV28 with TRBJ1-2, with 9 bases that match TRBD1. CDR1 is MDHEN, CDR2 SYDVKM, per germline. The CDR3 consists of 15 residues. Trimming took 2 bases from V and 1 from J; bases not matched to a gene: 2. The CDR3 reads CASSLGQGYNYGYTF. The CDR3 bases are TGTGCCAGCAGTTTAGGACAGGGGTATAACTATGGCTACACCTTC.

V usage is TRBV21-1 and J usage is TRBJ1-2. TRBV21-1 is marked as a pseudogene. The CDR3 is 15 amino acids. CDR3 sequence: CASSKNGDRSYGYTF. In nucleotides, the CDR3 is TGTGCCAGCAGCAAAAACGGGGACCGATCCTATGGCTACACCTTC.

The CDR3 bases are TGTGCCAGCAGCGCCGACAGGGGCCTGGATACGCAGTATTTT. This encodes CASSADRGLDTQYF. The chain couples TRBV11-2 to TRBJ2-3; 8 bases map to TRBD1. Germline V gives CDR1 SGHAT, CDR2 FQNNGV. J gave up 6 bases and V 5 bases, and 7 bases lay outside the gene matches. This CDR3 is built from 14 residues. The full variable domain, completed using reference TRBV11-2 and TRBJ2-3, is EAGVAQSPRYKIIEKRQSVAFWCNPISGHATLYWYQQILGQGPKLLIQFQNNGVVDDSQLPKDRFSAERLKGVDSTLKIQPAKLEDSAVYLCASSADRGLDTQYFGPGTRLTVL.

This clone was recorded only once. The chain couples TRBV10-3 to TRBJ1-1; D is possibly TRBD1 (6 bases). Between the trimmed V and J ends, which lost 5 bases and 1 base, there was a span of 8 bases. Germline CDR1 is ENHRY and CDR2 is SYGVKD. This CDR3 region has 13 residues. CDR3 residues: CAISQQGNTEAFF. The DNA of the CDR3 is TGTGCCATCAGTCAACAGGGGAACACTGAAGCTTTCTTT.

The J gene is TRBJ2-3, the V gene TRBV11-2, with D perhaps TRBD2 (6 bases). Trimming took 5 bases from V and 0 from J, leaving 18 bases between them. CDR1 and CDR2 (germline): SGHAT, FQNNGV. The CDR3 is 17 residues long. The DNA of the CDR3 is TGTGCCAGCAGCCGGCGGTCGCGCGGGGATAGCACAGATACGCAGTATTTT. Encoded protein: CASSRRSRGDSTDTQYF.

The V gene is TRBV9, the J gene TRBJ1-1; D uncertain. V was pared by 3 bases and J by 2 bases, with 8 bases between. CDR1 is SGDLS and CDR2 is YYNGEE in the germline V gene. This CDR3 spans 13 amino acids. This CDR3 reads CASSATLNTEAFF. The DNA for the CDR3 is TGTGCCAGCAGCGCCACATTAAACACTGAAGCTTTCTTT. Variable domain in full (rest from reference TRBV9 and TRBJ1-1): DSGVTQTPKHLITATGQRVTLRCSPRSGDLSVYWYQQSLDQGLQFLIQYYNGEERAKGNILERFSAQQFPDLHSELNLSSLELGDSALYFCASSATLNTEAFFGQGTRLTVV.

V usage is TRBV19 and J usage is TRBJ1-1; 7 nucleotides agree with TRBD1. The CDR3 is made up of 16 amino acids. V lost 6 bases to trimming and J lost 6 bases; unmatched junction nucleotides: 16. Germline CDR1 reads LNHDA; CDR2 reads SQIVND (reference sequence). The CDR3 protein is CASRNQGGGAHPEAFF. CDR3 nucleotides: TGTGCCAGTAGAAACCAGGGGGGGGGAGCCCACCCTGAAGCTTTCTTT.

This sequence joins TRBV28 and TRBJ2-3; the match to TRBD2 covers 9 bases. Germline V gene data show CDR1 as MDHEN and CDR2 as SYDVKM. The ends lost 5 bases at V and 4 bases at J; junction bases unmatched: 4. The CDR3 sequence is 14 residues long. Here the CDR3 reads CASSRAGGADTQYF. CDR3 coding DNA: TGTGCCAGCAGTAGAGCGGGGGGAGCAGATACGCAGTATTTT.